The 13 T cell receptor beta chains given below trace back to one sample, sequenced in a study of long-term antiretroviral therapy in people with HIV. Survey level was the resolution at which the v3.0 immunoSEQ assay ran. The repertoire was sequenced with immunoSEQ multiplex PCR; TCRdb's copy has only in-frame clones and lacks some. The sample carries roughly 28,000 clones, approximately 90% recorded once. The input for sequencing was unsorted PBMCs, taken 1.8 years after starting antiretroviral therapy. These receptors were collected from a woman in her late teens or twenties with HIV.

The chain is built from TRBV27 and TRBJ2-5, with 7 positions matching TRBD2. The germline V gene has CDR1 MNHEY and CDR2 SMNVEV (reference sequence). With 6 bases clipped from V and 4 bases from J, the junction kept 11 bases outside the gene matches. The CDR3 is made up of 15 amino acids. CDR3 in amino acids: CASSSSGPWGETQYF. In nucleotides, the CDR3 is TGTGCCAGCAGCTCTAGCGGTCCTTGGGGAGAGACCCAGTACTTC.

The DNA for the CDR3 is TGCGCCAGCAGTGAGTCGAGGGCTAGCGGGACGAGCTCCTACAATGAGCAGTTCTTC. As protein: CASSESRASGTSSYNEQFF. The gene calls are TRBV10-1 and TRBJ2-1; 9 nucleotides match TRBD2. The trim removed 0 bases at V and 0 bases at J, leaving 9 bases unmatched. From germline, CDR1 is WNHNN and CDR2 SYGVQD (reference sequence). This CDR3 comprises 19 residues.

The chain is built from TRBV4-1 and TRBJ2-7, with D possibly being TRBD1 (6 bases). Germline CDR1 and CDR2: MGHRA and YSYEKL. Trimming took 3 bases from V and 1 from J, leaving 22 bases between them. This CDR3 contains 18 residues. The CDR3 DNA follows: TGCGCCAGCAGCCACAGGACAGCGATAACCAATTTATCCTACGAGCAGTACTTC. This sequence encodes CASSHRTAITNLSYEQYF.

In this sample, this clone turned up once. The V gene is TRBV5-4, the J gene TRBJ2-7; TRBD1 aligns across 9 bases. The germline V gene has CDR1 SGHNT and CDR2 YYREEE (reference sequence). Trimming removed 5 bases from V and 2 bases from J; junction bases left unmatched: 20. This CDR3 has 19 amino acids. CDR3 sequence: CASRDPGTGGQGWTYEQYF. The CDR3 nucleotides are TGTGCCAGCAGGGACCCTGGAACAGGGGGCCAGGGGTGGACCTACGAGCAGTACTTC.

In its sample, this clone is medium-sized. The chain recombines TRBV7-8 with TRBJ2-1, with TRBD2 matching 10 bases. CDR1 SGHVS and CDR2 FQNEAQ come from the germline V gene. This CDR3 region has 14 residues. V lost 5 bases and J lost 9; bases outside the gene matches: 7. CDR3 sequence: CASSELAGVGEQFF. DNA for the CDR3: TGTGCCAGCAGCGAGCTAGCGGGAGTTGGTGAGCAGTTCTTC.

V usage is TRBV7-2 and J usage is TRBJ1-2; D is unclear. Trimming pared 5 bases from V and 2 bases from J, leaving 9 bases between. Germline V CDR1 and CDR2: SGHTA, FQGNSA. CDR3 length: 13 amino acids. The CDR3 reads CASSLGGNYGYTF. The CDR3 nucleotides are TGTGCCAGCAGCCTGGGAGGGAACTATGGCTACACCTTC.

CDR3 nucleotide sequence: TGTGCCAGCAGTTACAAAGCGGAGCCGTACTACGAGCAGTACTTC. Amino acids: CASSYKAEPYYEQYF. The V gene is TRBV6-5, the J gene TRBJ2-7; a possible D gene is TRBD2 (5 bases). The germline V and J ends were trimmed by 2 bases and 3 bases, with 14 bases remaining between them. Germline V gives CDR1 MNHEY, CDR2 SVGAGI. The CDR3 sequence is 15 residues long.

The rearrangement uses TRBV6-4 and TRBJ1-5, with D perhaps matching TRBD1 (5 bases). Trimming took off 4 bases at V and 3 bases at J, with 7 bases between the two ends. The CDR3 has 13 residues. Germline V gene data show CDR1 as MRHNA and CDR2 as SNTAGT. The CDR3 loop is CASSGGDNQPQHF. The CDR3 DNA reads TGTGCCAGCAGTGGAGGGGACAATCAGCCCCAGCATTTT.

The chain links TRBV19 to TRBJ1-1, with 11 bases matching TRBD1. Trimming removed 7 bases from V and 5 bases from J; junction bases left unmatched: 6. Germline V lookup: CDR1 LNHDA, CDR2 SQIVND (reference sequence). The CDR3 runs to 14 residues. As DNA, the CDR3 is TGTGCCAGTACCTCGGACAGGGGGCGAACTGAAGCTTTCTTT. It is translated as CASTSDRGRTEAFF.

The CDR3 DNA follows: TGTGCCAGCAGTGTAAATCCAGACCCAACCAATCAGCCCCAGCATTTT. Its translation is CASSVNPDPTNQPQHF. The gene calls are TRBV28 and TRBJ1-5; the D is unclear. The germline V gene encodes CDR1 MDHEN and CDR2 SYDVKM. The CDR3 totals 16 residues. Trimming left V 5 bases short and J 3 bases short, with 17 bases between.

This chain joins TRBV7-3 and TRBJ1-1; the match to TRBD1 covers 7 bases. Germline assignment: CDR1 SGHTA and CDR2 FQGTGA. This CDR3 is 19 amino acids long. Germline trimming cut 3 bases from V and 9 bases from J; bases unmatched to any gene: 25. In nucleotides, the CDR3 is TGTGCCAGCAGCTTGAGCCCCCGGACTCTAGGGGGCCCCCAGGGGAAAGCTTTCTTT. Its protein is CASSLSPRTLGGPQGKAFF.

The chain joins TRBV27 to TRBJ2-1, with D perhaps matching TRBD2 (6 bases). The length of the CDR3 is 21 residues. Trimming cost V 4 bases and J 2 bases, with 30 bases left between them. CDR1 and CDR2 (germline): MNHEY, SMNVEV (reference sequence). The CDR3 DNA reads TGTGCCAGCAGTTCCCCCCCGGGCGCCCTTTTCGAAACTAGCCCCTACAATGAGCAGTTCTTC. Its translation is CASSSPPGALFETSPYNEQFF.

The chain links TRBV28 to TRBJ2-7, with 7 bases identical to TRBD2. Trimming took 7 bases from V and 6 from J; bases not matched to a gene: 12. Germline CDR1 is MDHEN and CDR2 is SYDVKM. The CDR3 covers 14 residues. The CDR3 nucleotides are TGTGCCAGCATCCTGGGGGGGAGGGCCGGCGAGCAGTACTTC. This encodes CASILGGRAGEQYF.